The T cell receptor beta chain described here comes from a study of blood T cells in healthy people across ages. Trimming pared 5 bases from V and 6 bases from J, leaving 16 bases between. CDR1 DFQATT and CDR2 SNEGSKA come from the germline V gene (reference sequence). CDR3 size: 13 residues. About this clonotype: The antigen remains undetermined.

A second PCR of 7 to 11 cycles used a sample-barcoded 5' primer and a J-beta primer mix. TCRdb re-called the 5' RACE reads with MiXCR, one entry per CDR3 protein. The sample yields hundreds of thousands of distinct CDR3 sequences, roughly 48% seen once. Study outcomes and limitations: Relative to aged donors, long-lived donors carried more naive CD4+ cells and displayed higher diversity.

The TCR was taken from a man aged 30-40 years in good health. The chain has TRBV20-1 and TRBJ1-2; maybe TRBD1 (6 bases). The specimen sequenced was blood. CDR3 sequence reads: CSAPLTGYHGYTF. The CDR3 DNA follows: TGCAGTGCTCCACTTACAGGGTACCATGGCTACACCTTC.